This T cell receptor (beta chain) was sequenced in a study of T-cell memory formation after mild COVID-19. TCRdb used MiXCR to reprocess the 5' RACE reads, holding one entry per CDR3 protein. Found here are about 440,000 distinct CDR3 sequences, 15% to 20% of them singletons; the top ten hold about 8.8%. Findings and limits, study-wide: Whereas later expanders leaned CD4+, clones contracting day 15 to 85 showed a balanced CD4/CD8 makeup.

Concerning this clonotype itself: Its antigen is as yet unknown.

Sequencing input: PBMCs or a T cell subset sorted from them (not recorded which). The sequence came from an adult woman who had mild COVID-19 (a few samples of this study predate the infection). Cell type and time point are not known.

CDR3 region: CATSSSGLSSYNEQFF. The DNA of the CDR3 is TGTGCCACCAGCAGTAGCGGGCTAAGCTCCTACAATGAGCAGTTCTTC. This chain joins TRBV15 and TRBJ2-1, with 7 bases aligning to TRBD2. Germline lookup yields CDR1 LNHNV and CDR2 YYDKDF (reference sequence). The CDR3 totals 16 residues. The trim removed 3 bases at V and 0 bases at J, leaving 5 bases unmatched.